This TCR beta chain was documented in a study of CD8 T cells in ankylosing spondylitis. Study results and limitations: Clones linked to disease were reported to show significant enrichment in matched ankylosing spondylitis synovial fluid. The study identified a TCR beta motif of under ten highly homologous variants that appeared characteristic of ankylosing spondylitis blood.

Each CDR3 protein is one row after TCRdb ran MiXCR on the 5' RACE reads. The sample contains 500,000 or so distinct CDR3 sequences, approximately 5% of which appear only once. This CDR3 comprises 14 residues. Germline CDR1 reads SGHTA; CDR2 reads FQGNSA. V was cut by 4 bases and J by 0 bases, with 4 bases left in between. Many counts were recorded for this clonotype. What it binds is not known. This TCR was sampled from a male donor with ankylosing spondylitis. The chain employs TRBV7-2 and TRBJ2-6, with D unresolved. The sample was blood, either unsorted or a sorted T cell fraction (not recorded which). CDR3 in amino acids: CASSSTSGANVLTF. DNA for the CDR3: TGTGCCAGCAGCTCCACCTCTGGGGCCAACGTCCTGACTTTC.